This T cell receptor (beta chain) was found in a study of T cell repertoires in cytomegalovirus infection. Study overall: It was recently identified HLA-C-restricted and well-studied HLA-B-restricted CMV epitopes that the study used. Public TCR beta signatures were indicative of both CMV infection and a matching HLA type.

The germline V gene encodes CDR1 SGHNT and CDR2 YYREEE (reference sequence). The CDR3 covers 14 residues. Unmatched junction bases numbered 12, after V lost 5 bases and J lost 7 bases. Study outcomes and limitations: CMV-specific HLA-C-restricted TCR beta clonotypes dominated the ex vivo response. Cumulative frequency of public TCR beta families picked out carriers of CMV plus the relevant HLA.

This clonotype has more than one count but fewer than ten. The antigen is undetermined. TCRdb passed the reads through MiXCR, listing each CDR3 protein once. The sample comprises 680,000 or so distinct CDR3 sequences, roughly a third of which are singletons, and 18% rests with the top ten. This receptor was taken from a human donor in good health (CMV status not recorded). Some clones in this sample may be carry-over from other donors' samples. Material: cultured PBMCs, obtained from culture after CMV antigen stimulation. V is TRBV5-4 and J is TRBJ2-7; 7 bases fit TRBD2. As DNA, the CDR3 is TGTGCCAGCAGGCGCGGGGCGGGGGAAGGAGAGCAGTACTTC. Translation gives CASRRGAGEGEQYF.